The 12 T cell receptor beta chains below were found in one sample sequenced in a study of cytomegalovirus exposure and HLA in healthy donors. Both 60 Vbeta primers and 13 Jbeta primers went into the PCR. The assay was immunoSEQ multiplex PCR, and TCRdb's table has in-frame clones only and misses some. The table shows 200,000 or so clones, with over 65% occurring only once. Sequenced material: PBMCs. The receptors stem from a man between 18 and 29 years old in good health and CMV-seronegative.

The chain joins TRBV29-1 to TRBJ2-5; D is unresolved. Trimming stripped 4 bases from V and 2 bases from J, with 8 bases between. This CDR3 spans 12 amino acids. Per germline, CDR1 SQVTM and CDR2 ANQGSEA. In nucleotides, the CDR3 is TGCAGCGTTGGGCAGATACAAGAGACCCAGTACTTC. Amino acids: CSVGQIQETQYF.

CDR3 protein: CASMEGVQTDTQYF. The DNA for the CDR3 is TGTGCCAGTATGGAGGGAGTTCAAACAGATACGCAGTATTTT. The genes are TRBV19 and TRBJ2-3; tentative D call: TRBD2 (6 bases). This CDR3 spans 14 amino acids. V was pared by 7 bases and J by 3 bases, with 14 bases between. Germline V gene sequence: CDR1 LNHDA, CDR2 SQIVND (reference sequence).

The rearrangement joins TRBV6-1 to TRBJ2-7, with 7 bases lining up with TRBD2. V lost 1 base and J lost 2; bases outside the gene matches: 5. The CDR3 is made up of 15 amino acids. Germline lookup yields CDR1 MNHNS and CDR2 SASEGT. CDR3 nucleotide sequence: TGTGCCAGCAGTGAAGGGGGGGGAAAGGCCTACGAGCAGTACTTC. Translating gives CASSEGGGKAYEQYF.

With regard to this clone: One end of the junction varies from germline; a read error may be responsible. In DNA form, the CDR3 reads TGTACCAGCAGTCCCCGCGGAGGCAATTCACCCCTCCACTTT. Its translation is CTSSPRGGNSPLHF. The chain combines TRBV6-1 with TRBJ1-6; D ambiguous. This CDR3 is built from 14 residues. Germline-derived CDR1 and CDR2 are MNHNS and SASEGT.

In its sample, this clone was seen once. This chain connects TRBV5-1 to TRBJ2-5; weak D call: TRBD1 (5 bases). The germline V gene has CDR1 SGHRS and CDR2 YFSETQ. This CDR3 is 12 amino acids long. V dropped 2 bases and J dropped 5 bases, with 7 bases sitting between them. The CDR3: CASSFSGETQYF. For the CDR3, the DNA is TGCGCCAGCAGCTTCTCAGGGGAGACCCAGTACTTC.

The CDR3 here is CASMRASGTLVQYF. The CDR3 nucleotides read TGTGCCAGCATGAGGGCTAGCGGGACATTGGTGCAGTACTTC. This sequence joins TRBV2 and TRBJ2-7; 9 nucleotides line up with TRBD2. With 7 bases clipped from V and 9 bases from J, the junction kept 13 bases outside the gene matches. This CDR3 has 14 amino acids. Germline V CDR1 and CDR2: SNHLY, FYNNEI.

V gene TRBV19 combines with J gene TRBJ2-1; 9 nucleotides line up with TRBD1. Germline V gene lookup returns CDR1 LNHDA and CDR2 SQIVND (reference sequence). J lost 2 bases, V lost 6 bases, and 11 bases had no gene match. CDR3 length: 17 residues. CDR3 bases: TGTGCCAGTAGCCGAGGTATCGGACAGGGGACCTACAATGAGCAGTTCTTC. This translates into CASSRGIGQGTYNEQFF.

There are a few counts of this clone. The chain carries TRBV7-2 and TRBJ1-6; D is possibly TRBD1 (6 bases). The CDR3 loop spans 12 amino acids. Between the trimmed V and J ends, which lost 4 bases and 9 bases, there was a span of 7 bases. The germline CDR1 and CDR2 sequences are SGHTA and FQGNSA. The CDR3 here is CASSSQGSPLHF. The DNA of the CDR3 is TGTGCCAGCAGCTCACAGGGTTCACCCCTCCACTTT.

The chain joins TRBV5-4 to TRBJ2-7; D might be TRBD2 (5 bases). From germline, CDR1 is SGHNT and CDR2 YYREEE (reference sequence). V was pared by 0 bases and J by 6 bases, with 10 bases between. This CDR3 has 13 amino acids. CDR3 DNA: TGTGCCAGCAGCTTGGTTTCCGGGGTCGAGCAGTACTTC. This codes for CASSLVSGVEQYF.

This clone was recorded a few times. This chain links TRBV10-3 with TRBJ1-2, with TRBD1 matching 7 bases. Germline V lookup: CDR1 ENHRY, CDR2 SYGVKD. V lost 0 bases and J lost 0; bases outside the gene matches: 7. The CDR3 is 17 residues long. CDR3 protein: CAISESSQGVANYGYTF. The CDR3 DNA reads TGTGCCATCAGTGAGTCGTCGCAGGGGGTAGCTAACTATGGCTACACCTTC.

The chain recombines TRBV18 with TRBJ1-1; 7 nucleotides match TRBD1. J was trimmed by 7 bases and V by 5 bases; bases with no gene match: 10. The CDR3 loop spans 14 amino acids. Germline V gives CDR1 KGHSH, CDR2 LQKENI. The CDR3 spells CASSAQEQGDEAFF. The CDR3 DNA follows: TGTGCCAGCTCAGCACAGGAGCAGGGGGATGAAGCTTTCTTT.

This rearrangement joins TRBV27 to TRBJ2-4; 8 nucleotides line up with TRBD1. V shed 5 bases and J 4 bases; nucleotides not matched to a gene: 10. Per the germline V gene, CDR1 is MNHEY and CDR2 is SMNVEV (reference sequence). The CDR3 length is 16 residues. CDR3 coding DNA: TGTGCCAGCAGTATCTACAGGGGGGACGGTAAAAACATTCAGTACTTC. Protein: CASSIYRGDGKNIQYF.